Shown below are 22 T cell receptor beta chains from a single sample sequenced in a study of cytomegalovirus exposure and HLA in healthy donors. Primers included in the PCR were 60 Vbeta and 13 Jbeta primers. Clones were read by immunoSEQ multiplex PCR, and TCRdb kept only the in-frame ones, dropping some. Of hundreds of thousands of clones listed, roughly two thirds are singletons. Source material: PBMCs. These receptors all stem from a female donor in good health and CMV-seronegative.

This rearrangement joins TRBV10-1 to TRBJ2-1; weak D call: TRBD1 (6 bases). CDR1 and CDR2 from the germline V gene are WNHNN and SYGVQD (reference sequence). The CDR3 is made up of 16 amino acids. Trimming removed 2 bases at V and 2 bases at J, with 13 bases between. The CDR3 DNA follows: TGCGCCAGCAGTGAGACACCCGCAGGGGCCTACAATGAGCAGTTCTTC. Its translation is CASSETPAGAYNEQFF.

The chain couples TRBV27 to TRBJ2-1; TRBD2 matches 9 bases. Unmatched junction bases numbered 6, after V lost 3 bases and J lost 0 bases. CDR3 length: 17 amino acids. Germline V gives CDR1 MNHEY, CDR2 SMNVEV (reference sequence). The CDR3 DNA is TGTGCCAGCAGTTTCCGCTCGGGACTAGCCTCCTACAATGAGCAGTTCTTC. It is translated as CASSFRSGLASYNEQFF.

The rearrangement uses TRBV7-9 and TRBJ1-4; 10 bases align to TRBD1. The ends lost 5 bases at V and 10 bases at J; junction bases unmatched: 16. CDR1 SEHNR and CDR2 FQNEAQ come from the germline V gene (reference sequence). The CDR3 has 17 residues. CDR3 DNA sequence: TGTGCCAGCAGCGCACCGGGACAGGGGTCTAATGATGGAAAACTGTTTTTT. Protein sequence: CASSAPGQGSNDGKLFF. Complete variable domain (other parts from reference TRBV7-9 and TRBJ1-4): DTGVSQNPRHKITKRGQNVTFRCDPISEHNRLYWYRQTLGQGPEFLTYFQNEAQLEKSRLLSDRFSAERPKGSFSTLEIQRTEQGDSAMYLCASSAPGQGSNDGKLFFGSGTQLSVL.

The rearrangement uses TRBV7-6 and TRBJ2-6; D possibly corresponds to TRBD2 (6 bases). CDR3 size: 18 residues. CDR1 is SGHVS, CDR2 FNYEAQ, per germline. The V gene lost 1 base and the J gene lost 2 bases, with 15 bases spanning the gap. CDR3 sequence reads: CASSLGGRGRTGANVLTF. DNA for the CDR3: TGTGCCAGCAGCTTAGGGGGACGGGGGAGAACTGGGGCCAACGTCCTGACTTTC.

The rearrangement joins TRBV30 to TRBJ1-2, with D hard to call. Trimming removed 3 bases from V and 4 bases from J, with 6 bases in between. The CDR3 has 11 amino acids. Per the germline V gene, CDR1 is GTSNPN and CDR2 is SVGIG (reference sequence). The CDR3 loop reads CAWRVSYGYTF. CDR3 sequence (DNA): TGTGCCTGGAGAGTTAGCTATGGCTACACCTTC.

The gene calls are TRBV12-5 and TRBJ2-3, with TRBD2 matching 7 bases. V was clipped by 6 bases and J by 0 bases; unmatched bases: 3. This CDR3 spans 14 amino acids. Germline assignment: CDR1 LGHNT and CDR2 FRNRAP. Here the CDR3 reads CASGLAASTDTQYF. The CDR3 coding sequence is TGTGCTAGTGGCCTAGCGGCTAGCACAGATACGCAGTATTTT. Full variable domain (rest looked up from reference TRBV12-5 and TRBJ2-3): DARVTQTPRHKVTEMGQEVTMRCQPILGHNTVFWYRQTMMQGLELLAYFRNRAPLDDSGMPKDRFSAEMPDATLATLKIQPSEPRDSAVYFCASGLAASTDTQYFGPGTRLTVL.

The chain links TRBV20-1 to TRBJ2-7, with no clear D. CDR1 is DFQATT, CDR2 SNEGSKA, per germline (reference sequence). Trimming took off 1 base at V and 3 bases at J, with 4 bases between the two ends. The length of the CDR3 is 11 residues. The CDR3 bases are TGCAGTGCTAGAGTAGACTACGAGCAGTACTTC. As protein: CSARVDYEQYF.

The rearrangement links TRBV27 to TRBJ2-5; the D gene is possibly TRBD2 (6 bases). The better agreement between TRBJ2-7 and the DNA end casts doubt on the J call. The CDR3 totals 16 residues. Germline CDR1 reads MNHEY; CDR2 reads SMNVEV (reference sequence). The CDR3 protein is CASSFSPAGSPYEQYF. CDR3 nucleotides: TGTGCCAGCAGTTTTTCTCCAGCGGGCTCCCCTTACGAGCAGTACTTC.

CDR3 coding DNA: TGTGCCAGTAGTCTACAGGGGATGAACACTGAAGCTTTCTTT. It is translated as CASSLQGMNTEAFF. This chain links TRBV19 with TRBJ1-1, with 7 nucleotides matching TRBD1. The CDR3 has 14 amino acids. V dropped 5 bases and J dropped 0; count of bases not matched to a gene: 3. CDR1 and CDR2 from the germline V gene are LNHDA and SQIVND (reference sequence).

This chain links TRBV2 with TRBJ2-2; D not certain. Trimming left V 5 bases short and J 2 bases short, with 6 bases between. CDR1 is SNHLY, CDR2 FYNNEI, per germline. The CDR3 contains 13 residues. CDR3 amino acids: CASSTANTGELFF. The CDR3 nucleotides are TGTGCCAGCAGTACAGCTAACACCGGGGAGCTGTTTTTT.

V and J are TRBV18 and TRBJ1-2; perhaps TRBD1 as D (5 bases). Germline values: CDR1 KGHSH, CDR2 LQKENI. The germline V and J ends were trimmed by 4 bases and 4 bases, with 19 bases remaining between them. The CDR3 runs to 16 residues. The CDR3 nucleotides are TGTGCCAGCTCACTCACGCCCCTAGGGGAAAGCTATGGCTACACCTTC. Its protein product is CASSLTPLGESYGYTF.

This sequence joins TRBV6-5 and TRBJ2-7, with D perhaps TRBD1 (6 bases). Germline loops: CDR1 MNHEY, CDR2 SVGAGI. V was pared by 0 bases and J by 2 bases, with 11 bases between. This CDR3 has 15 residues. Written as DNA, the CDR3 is TGTGCCAGCAGTTACTCGAGGGGGTTCACCTACGAGCAGTACTTC. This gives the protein CASSYSRGFTYEQYF.

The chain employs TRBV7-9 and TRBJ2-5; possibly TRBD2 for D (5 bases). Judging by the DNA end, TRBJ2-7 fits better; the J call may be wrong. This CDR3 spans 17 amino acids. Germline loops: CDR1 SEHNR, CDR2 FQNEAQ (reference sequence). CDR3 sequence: CASSTTGEGPSSYEQYF. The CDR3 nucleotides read TGTGCCAGCAGCACCACCGGGGAAGGACCAAGCTCCTACGAGCAGTACTTC.

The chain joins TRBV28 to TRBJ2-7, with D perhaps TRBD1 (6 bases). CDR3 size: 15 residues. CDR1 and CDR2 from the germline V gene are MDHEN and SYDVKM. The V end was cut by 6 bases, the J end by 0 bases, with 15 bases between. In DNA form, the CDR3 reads TGTGCCAGCAGATCCGGGGCAGGGGACTCCTACGAGCAGTACTTC. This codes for CASRSGAGDSYEQYF.

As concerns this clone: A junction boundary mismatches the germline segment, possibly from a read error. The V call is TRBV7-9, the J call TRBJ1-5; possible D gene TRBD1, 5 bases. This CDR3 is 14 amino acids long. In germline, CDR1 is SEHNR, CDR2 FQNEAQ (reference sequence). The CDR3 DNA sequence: TGTTCCAGCAGCCCGGGGGTTACCGTCGGCCCCCAGCATTTT. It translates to CSSSPGVTVGPQHF. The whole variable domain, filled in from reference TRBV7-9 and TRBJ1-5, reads DTGVSQNPRHKITKRGQNVTFRCDPISEHNRLYWYRQTLGQGPEFLTYFQNEAQLEKSRLLSDRFSAERPKGSFSTLEIQRTEQGDSAMYLCSSSPGVTVGPQHFGDGTRLSIL.

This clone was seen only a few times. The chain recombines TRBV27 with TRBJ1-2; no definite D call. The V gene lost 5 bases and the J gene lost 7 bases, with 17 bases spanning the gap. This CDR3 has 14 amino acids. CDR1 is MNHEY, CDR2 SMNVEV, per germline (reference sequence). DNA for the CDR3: TGTGCCAGCAGTCGCGCCGGACTCGTGGGTGGCTACACCTTC. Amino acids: CASSRAGLVGGYTF.

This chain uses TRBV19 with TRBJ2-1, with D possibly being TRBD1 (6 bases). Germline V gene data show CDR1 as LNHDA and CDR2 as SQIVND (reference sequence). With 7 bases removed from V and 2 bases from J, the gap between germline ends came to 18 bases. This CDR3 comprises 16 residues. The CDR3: CASKGPRGEAYNEQFF. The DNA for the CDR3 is TGTGCCAGTAAGGGGCCCAGGGGTGAGGCCTACAATGAGCAGTTCTTC.

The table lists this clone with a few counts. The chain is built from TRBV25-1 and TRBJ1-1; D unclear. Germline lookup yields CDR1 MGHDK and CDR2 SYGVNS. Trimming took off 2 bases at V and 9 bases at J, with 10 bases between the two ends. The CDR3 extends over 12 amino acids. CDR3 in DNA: TGTGCCAGCAGTGAACCCCCGTCCCAAGCTTTCTTT. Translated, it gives CASSEPPSQAFF.

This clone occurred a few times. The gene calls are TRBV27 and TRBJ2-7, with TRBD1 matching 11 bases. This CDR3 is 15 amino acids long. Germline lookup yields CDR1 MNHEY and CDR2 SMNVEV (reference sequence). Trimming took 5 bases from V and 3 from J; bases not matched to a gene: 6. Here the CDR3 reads CASSGSGTGGYEQYF. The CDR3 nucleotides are TGTGCCAGCAGTGGATCCGGGACAGGGGGCTACGAGCAGTACTTC.

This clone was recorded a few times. CDR3 sequence reads: CASTRTGGAYEQYF. CDR3 bases: TGTGCCAGCACGCGGACAGGGGGCGCCTACGAGCAGTACTTC. The V and J genes are TRBV2 and TRBJ2-7; 11 bases map to TRBD1. This CDR3 region has 14 residues. Germline CDR1 SNHLY, CDR2 FYNNEI. The ends lost 7 bases at V and 2 bases at J; junction bases unmatched: 4.

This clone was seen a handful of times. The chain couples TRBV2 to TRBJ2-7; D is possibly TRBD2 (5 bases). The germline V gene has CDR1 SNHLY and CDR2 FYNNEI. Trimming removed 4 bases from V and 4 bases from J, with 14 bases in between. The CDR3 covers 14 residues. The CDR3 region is CASSVVGRKYEQYF. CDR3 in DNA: TGTGCCAGCAGTGTGGTGGGGAGAAAATACGAGCAGTACTTC.

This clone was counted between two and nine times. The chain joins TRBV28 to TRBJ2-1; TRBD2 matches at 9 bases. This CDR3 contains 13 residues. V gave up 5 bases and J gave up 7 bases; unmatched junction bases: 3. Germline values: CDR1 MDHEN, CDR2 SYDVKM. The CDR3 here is CASSKLAGNEQFF. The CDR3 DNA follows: TGTGCCAGCAGTAAACTAGCGGGTAATGAGCAGTTCTTC.